This T cell receptor beta chain was obtained from a study of T cell repertoires in cytomegalovirus infection. V lost 5 bases and J 4 bases, leaving 21 bases between the germline ends. This CDR3 spans 16 amino acids. Germline V lookup: CDR1 MNHEY, CDR2 SVGEGT. TCRdb recomputed calls from the reads with MiXCR, one row per CDR3 protein. The top ten hold around 21% of the sample, which has approximately 71,000 distinct CDR3 sequences, 3% to 4.5% seen once. This clonotype originated in a human donor in good health (CMV status not recorded). Some clones in this sample may be carry-over from other donors' samples. Sequenced input: PBMCs. The chain employs TRBV6-2 or TRBV6-3 and TRBJ2-7, with D unclear. The DNA of the CDR3 is TGTGCCAGCAGTAAAACGCCCCTCGCGAGAGGATACGAGCAGTACTTC. Its translation is CASSKTPLARGYEQYF.